A selection of T cell receptor beta chains follows, all from one sample in a study of CD8+ T cells in alopecia areata. Generated by immunoSEQ multiplex PCR, the TCRdb table keeps only in-frame clones and is missing some. The sample lists around 200,000 clones, more than 55% occurring once. The specimen comprised CD4+ T cells sorted from blood, sampled at week 4, from a patient treated with tofacitinib. All receptors come from a human donor with alopecia areata. Both conserved end residues are part of each CDR3. D genes are given only for firm matches. Rows may omit the clone size; those that give it use once, few, many or a size class.

abundance	j_gene	v_gene	d_gene	CDR3nt	CDR3aa
few	TRBJ2-3	TRBV4-1	.	TGCGCCAGCAGCCAACCACCCGGGGGACACCGGGCCACAGATACGCAGTATTTT	CASSQPPGGHRATDTQYF
.	TRBJ1-5	TRBV11-2	.	TGTGCCAGCAGCCTCCGGGCGGACGGCAATCAGCCCCAGCATTTT	CASSLRADGNQPQHF
.	TRBJ2-5	TRBV29-1	.	TGCAGCGTTGAGATGGCGGCGCTCCAAGAGGGGCAGTACTTC	CSVEMAALQEGQYF
few	TRBJ2-7	TRBV29-1	TRBD1	TGCAGCGTTAACGGAGTCCCGGGACAGGGTTCCTACGAGCAGTACTTC	CSVNGVPGQGSYEQYF
.	TRBJ2-3	TRBV7-2	.	TGTGCCAGCAGCGACCCGAAATTCCCAGATACGCAGTATTTT	CASSDPKFPDTQYF
few	TRBJ2-5	TRBV4-3	.	TGCGCCAGCAGCCAAGATCGGGGCCGGGGAGAGACCCAGTACTTC	CASSQDRGRGETQYF
.	TRBJ2-7	TRBV9	TRBD2	TGTGCCAGCAGCGTCCTAGCGGGAGTCTCCGCCGAGCAGTACTTC	CASSVLAGVSAEQYF
.	TRBJ1-1	TRBV6-6	TRBD1	TGTGCCAGCAGTAGACAGGGGGCTATGAACACTGAAGCTTTCTTT	CASSRQGAMNTEAFF
.	TRBJ2-1	TRBV7-2	.	TGTGCCAGCAGCACCGAGCGGATGCACAATGAGCAGTTCTTC	CASSTERMHNEQFF
.	TRBJ2-2	TRBV2	.	TGTGCCAGCTCCTCAAACAGCATCGCGAACACCGGGGAGCTGTTTTTT	CASSSNSIANTGELFF
.	TRBJ2-2	TRBV29-1	.	TGCAGCGCAGAGCAACCGGGACAGAACACCGGGGAGCTGTTTTTT	CSAEQPGQNTGELFF
few	TRBJ1-1	TRBV29-1	.	TGCAGCGTCGTTACACGGTTGGGGAACACTGAAGCTTTCTTT	CSVVTRLGNTEAFF
few	TRBJ2-3	TRBV15	.	TGTGCCACACGGGCCCCGCGAACAGATACGCAGTATTTT	CATRAPRTDTQYF
.	TRBJ2-7	TRBV7-2	TRBD2	TGTGCCAGCAGCTGGACTAGCGGTCCCTACGAGCAGTACTTC	CASSWTSGPYEQYF
.	TRBJ2-3	TRBV10-3	TRBD2	TGTGCCATCAGTGCCCGCACTAGCGGGATGGCAGATACGCAGTATTTT	CAISARTSGMADTQYF
.	TRBJ2-2	TRBV30	.	TGTGCCTGGACTAGGACACGGGCGGCCGGGGAGCTGTTTTTT	CAWTRTRAAGELFF
.	TRBJ2-7	TRBV29-1	TRBD2	TGCAGCGTCGACCCGACCGGGGGGAGCGAGCAGTACTTC	CSVDPTGGSEQYF
.	TRBJ2-7	TRBV30	.	TGTGCCTACCGGGACAACTCCTACGAGCAGTACTTC	CAYRDNSYEQYF
.	TRBJ1-2	TRBV30	.	TGTGCCTGGAACGGGGGAGGTGGCTACACCTTC	CAWNGGGGYTF
.	TRBJ2-7	TRBV28	TRBD2	TGTGCCAGCACCGGTGGGCTAGCGGAGGACTACGAGCAGTACTTC	CASTGGLAEDYEQYF
few	TRBJ2-3	TRBV29-1	.	TGCAGCGGTACCCGAGATACGCAGTATTTT	CSGTRDTQYF
.	TRBJ2-7	TRBV6-1	TRBD1	TGTGCCAGCAGTGATGTAGGGGGCACCCGATCCTACGAGCAGTACTTC	CASSDVGGTRSYEQYF
.	TRBJ2-1	TRBV9	TRBD2	TGTGCCAGCAGCGTAGCTCTTCGGGGGGATCTCGATGAGCAGTTCTTC	CASSVALRGDLDEQFF